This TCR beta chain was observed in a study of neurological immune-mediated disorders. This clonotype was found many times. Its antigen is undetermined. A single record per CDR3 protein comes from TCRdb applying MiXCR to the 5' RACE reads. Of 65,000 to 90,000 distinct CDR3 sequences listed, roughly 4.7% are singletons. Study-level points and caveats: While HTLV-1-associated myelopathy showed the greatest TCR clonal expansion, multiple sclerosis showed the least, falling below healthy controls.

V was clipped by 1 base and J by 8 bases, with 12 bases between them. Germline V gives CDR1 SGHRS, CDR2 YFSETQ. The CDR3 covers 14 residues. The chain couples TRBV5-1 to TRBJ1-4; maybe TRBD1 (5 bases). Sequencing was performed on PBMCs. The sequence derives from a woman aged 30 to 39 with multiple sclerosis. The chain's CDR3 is CASSLPGEGEKLFF. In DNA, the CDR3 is TGCGCCAGCAGCTTGCCGGGTGAGGGGGAAAAACTGTTTTTT.